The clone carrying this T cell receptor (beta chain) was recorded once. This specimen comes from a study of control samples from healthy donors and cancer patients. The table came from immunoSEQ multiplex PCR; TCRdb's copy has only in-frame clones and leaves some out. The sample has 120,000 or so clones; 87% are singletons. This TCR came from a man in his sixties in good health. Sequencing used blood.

CDR3: CASSHRGGGDTEAFF. The CDR3 nucleotides are TGTGCCAGCAGCCACAGGGGCGGAGGTGACACTGAAGCTTTCTTT. J is TRBJ1-1 and V is TRBV6-1, with 7 bases identical to TRBD1. This CDR3 is built from 15 residues. Losses at the gene ends were 6 bases for V and 3 bases for J; bases not matched to a gene: 10. In germline, CDR1 is MNHNS, CDR2 SASEGT.